Listed below are T cell receptor beta chains from one sample, sequenced in a study of prognosis after radiotherapy for stage I lung cancer. TCRdb re-called the multiplex PCR reads through MiXCR, storing one row per CDR3 protein. Of about 28,000 distinct CDR3 sequences listed, approximately 31% were seen once; the top ten hold about an eighth. Specimen: PBMCs, collected before or after stereotactic body radiation therapy (not recorded which). The source of these receptors is a donor at least 50 years old with non-small cell lung cancer. The CDR3 runs from the conserved cysteine through the conserved F or W. A D gene is named only where the DNA matches it firmly. Size is omitted from some rows. Given values are once, few, many or a class for expanded clones.

>TRBD2|TRBV27|few|TRBJ2-5
CASSLGAGGRETQYF
TGTGCCAGCAGTTTAGGGGCGGGGGGGCGGGAGACCCAGTACTTC
>.|TRBV14|many|TRBJ2-7
CASSQVHEQYF
TGTGCCAGCAGCCAGGTCCACGAGCAGTACTTC
>TRBD2|TRBV11-1|medium-sized|TRBJ2-1
CASSGTSGRGTHKQFF
TGTGCCAGCAGTGGGACTAGCGGGAGGGGTACCCATAAGCAGTTCTTC
>.|TRBV4-1|many|TRBJ2-2
CASSTRVGELFF
TGCGCCAGCAGCACCCGGGTCGGGGAGCTGTTTTTT
>.|TRBV4-1|many|TRBJ1-1
CASSRLQNTEAFF
TGCGCCAGCAGCCGATTGCAGAACACTGAAGCTTTCTTT
>.|TRBV28|.|TRBJ2-1
CASSIGPELGYNEQFF
TGTGCCAGCAGCATTGGGCCGGAACTAGGCTACAATGAGCAGTTCTTC
>.|TRBV9|many|TRBJ2-1
CASSIRDGTYNEQFF
TGTGCCAGCAGCATACGGGACGGGACCTACAATGAGCAGTTCTTC
>TRBD1|TRBV27|many|TRBJ1-1
CASSFRTGRRTEAFF
TGTGCCAGCAGTTTCCGGACAGGCCGTCGGACTGAAGCTTTCTTT
>.|TRBV9|many|TRBJ1-6
CASSVGIHNSPLHF
TGTGCCAGCAGCGTAGGCATACATAATTCACCCCTCCACTTT
>.|TRBV6-7|many|TRBJ2-5
CASQEPAMETQYF
TGTGCCAGCCAAGAGCCGGCTATGGAGACCCAGTACTTC
>.|TRBV5-1|.|TRBJ2-3
CASSFVDTHYF
TGCGCCAGCAGCTTTGTAGATACTCATTATTTT
>.|TRBV11-2|many|TRBJ1-6
CASSTDRLDVSLHF
TGTGCCAGCAGCACGGACCGATTAGATGTATCCCTCCACTTT
>TRBD2|TRBV28|many|TRBJ2-1
CASSFGGGYNEQFF
TGTGCCAGCAGTTTTGGCGGGGGATACAATGAGCAGTTCTTC
>.|TRBV7-9|many|TRBJ2-2
CASSIRNFAGLFTGELFF
TGTGCCAGCAGCATTAGAAACTTTGCGGGACTTTTTACCGGGGAGCTGTTTTTT
>TRBD2|TRBV5-1|many|TRBJ2-3
CASRDGLAGGDTQYF
TGCGCCAGCAGGGATGGACTAGCGGGGGGAGATACGCAGTATTTT
>TRBD1|TRBV6-1|many|TRBJ1-4
CASSVSGQGNEKLFF
TGTGCCAGCAGTGTTTCGGGACAGGGAAATGAAAAACTGTTTTTT
>.|TRBV6-4|medium-sized|TRBJ1-6
CASSSGAGNSPLHF
TGTGCCAGCAGCTCGGGGGCAGGGAATTCACCCCTCCACTTT
>TRBD2|TRBV7-3|.|TRBJ2-7
CASSFPGGGPRSYEQYF
TGTGCCAGCAGCTTCCCCGGGGGGGGGCCACGCTCCTACGAGCAGTACTTC
>.|TRBV13|many|TRBJ1-3
CASSLQGSVGGNTIYF
TGTGCCAGCAGCTTACAAGGGAGTGTGGGTGGAAACACCATATATTTT
>.|TRBV28|many|TRBJ2-5
CASSRQGFQETQYF
TGTGCCAGCAGTCGCCAGGGGTTTCAAGAGACCCAGTACTTC
>TRBD1|TRBV2|many|TRBJ1-2
CASRGTGDNYGYTF
TGTGCCAGCAGAGGGACAGGTGACAACTATGGCTACACCTTC
>.|TRBV10-3|many|TRBJ2-5
CAISESSGEETQYF
TGTGCCATCAGTGAGTCTTCAGGGGAAGAGACCCAGTACTTC
>TRBD2|TRBV20-1|few|TRBJ2-1
CSARDLRAGGPGNEQFF
TGCAGTGCTAGAGACCTGAGGGCGGGAGGGCCGGGAAATGAGCAGTTCTTC
>TRBD1|TRBV18|many|TRBJ1-4
CASSPPERRGRIGEKLFF
TGTGCCAGCTCACCACCCGAGCGCAGGGGGAGGATAGGAGAAAAACTGTTTTTT
>.|TRBV15|few|TRBJ2-4
CATSRDTTLQNIQYF
TGTGCCACCAGCAGAGACACAACACTGCAAAACATTCAGTACTTC
>TRBD1|TRBV28|many|TRBJ2-7
CASRAPGQGYEQYF
TGTGCCAGCAGGGCACCGGGACAGGGCTACGAGCAGTACTTC
>.|TRBV2|many|TRBJ2-7
CASRGMRGGSYEQYF
TGTGCCAGCAGGGGGATGCGGGGCGGATCCTACGAGCAGTACTTC
>.|TRBV20-1|.|TRBJ2-1
CSATAGTPLPGSSYNEQFF
TGCAGTGCTACGGCCGGGACTCCACTGCCGGGTAGCTCCTACAATGAGCAGTTCTTC
>TRBD2|TRBV20-1|.|TRBJ2-1
CSAKVAGLSYNEQFF
TGCAGTGCTAAAGTAGCGGGACTCTCCTACAATGAGCAGTTCTTC
>TRBD2|TRBV24-1|many|TRBJ2-1
CATSDYRGTSGSSYNEQFF
TGTGCCACCAGTGATTACCGAGGGACTAGCGGGAGTTCGTACAATGAGCAGTTCTTC
>TRBD1|TRBV6-1|many|TRBJ1-5
CASGLGTGGGNQPQHF
TGTGCCAGCGGCCTAGGGACAGGGGGCGGCAATCAGCCCCAGCATTTT
>.|TRBV5-1|many|TRBJ2-1
CASSLGRVPTYNEQFF
TGCGCCAGCAGCTTGGGGCGGGTTCCAACTTACAATGAGCAGTTCTTC
>.|TRBV7-8|many|TRBJ1-1
CASSLVGGANTEAFF
TGTGCCAGCAGCTTAGTTGGTGGGGCCAACACTGAAGCTTTCTTT
>.|TRBV2|many|TRBJ1-2
CASGANYGYTF
TGTGCCAGCGGGGCCAACTATGGCTACACCTTC
>.|TRBV6-1|many|TRBJ1-1
CASRQFMNTEAFF
TGTGCCAGTAGACAGTTCATGAACACTGAAGCTTTCTTT
>.|TRBV6-1|many|TRBJ1-2
CASSPYSTANYGYTF
TGTGCCAGCAGTCCATATTCGACAGCTAACTATGGCTACACCTTC
>TRBD2|TRBV28|.|TRBJ2-3
CANSFLAGKDTQYF
TGTGCCAACAGTTTCCTAGCGGGCAAAGATACGCAGTATTTT
>TRBD1|TRBV5-1|once|TRBJ2-5
CASNLGTGYQETQYF
TGCGCCAGCAATCTGGGGACAGGTTACCAAGAGACCCAGTACTTC
>.|TRBV19|many|TRBJ1-1
CASSSQGIDTEAFF
TGTGCCAGTAGTAGCCAAGGGATTGACACTGAAGCTTTCTTT
>.|TRBV28|.|TRBJ2-1
CAISSLGGIYNEQFF
TGTGCCATCAGCTCCCTAGGAGGCATATACAATGAGCAGTTCTTC
>.|TRBV7-6|many|TRBJ2-1
CASSSDYNNEQFF
TGTGCCAGCAGCTCGGACTACAACAATGAGCAGTTCTTC
>.|TRBV5-6|many|TRBJ2-3
CASSLAIGLSTDTQYF
TGTGCCAGCAGCTTGGCCATAGGTCTTAGTACAGATACGCAGTATTTT
>.|TRBV27|many|TRBJ2-6
CASSLGEFSGANVLTF
TGTGCCAGCAGTTTGGGGGAATTCTCTGGGGCCAACGTCCTGACTTTC
>TRBD1|TRBV12-3/TRBV12-4|medium-sized|TRBJ2-1
CASTPGQGVSGNEQFF
TGTGCCAGCACCCCGGGACAGGGAGTTTCCGGGAATGAGCAGTTCTTC
>.|TRBV7-2|many|TRBJ2-1
CASSLPSPGEQFF
TGTGCCAGCAGCTTACCTAGTCCCGGTGAGCAGTTCTTC
>TRBD2|TRBV29-1|many|TRBJ2-5
CSVLGGTGETQYF
TGCAGCGTTCTGGGGGGGACTGGGGAGACCCAGTACTTC
>.|TRBV19|.|TRBJ2-1
CASSIDPVNEQFF
TGTGCCAGTAGTATAGATCCTGTCAATGAGCAGTTCTTC
>TRBD1|TRBV27|medium-sized|TRBJ2-1
CASRPDRGPLREQFF
TGTGCCAGCAGACCTGACAGGGGGCCTTTAAGGGAGCAGTTCTTC
>TRBD1|TRBV19|.|TRBJ1-6
CASSIGGDRVSRQYSPLHF
TGTGCCAGTAGTATTGGCGGGGACAGGGTGTCCCGGCAGTATTCACCCCTCCACTTT
>TRBD2|TRBV6-1|.|TRBJ2-2
CASSGGTTYTGELFF
TGTGCCAGCAGTGGCGGGACTACCTACACCGGGGAGCTGTTTTTT
>.|TRBV20-1|few|TRBJ2-7
CSAERGPDGNEQYF
TGCAGTGCTGAGAGGGGACCAGACGGCAACGAGCAGTACTTC
>TRBD1|TRBV4-2|many|TRBJ2-1
CASSQGAQGARDSYNEQFF
TGTGCCAGCAGCCAAGGCGCACAGGGGGCGCGTGACTCCTACAATGAGCAGTTCTTC
>.|TRBV5-6|.|TRBJ1-1
CASSLERVSLNTEAFF
TGTGCCAGCAGCTTGGAGAGGGTCAGCTTGAACACTGAAGCTTTCTTT